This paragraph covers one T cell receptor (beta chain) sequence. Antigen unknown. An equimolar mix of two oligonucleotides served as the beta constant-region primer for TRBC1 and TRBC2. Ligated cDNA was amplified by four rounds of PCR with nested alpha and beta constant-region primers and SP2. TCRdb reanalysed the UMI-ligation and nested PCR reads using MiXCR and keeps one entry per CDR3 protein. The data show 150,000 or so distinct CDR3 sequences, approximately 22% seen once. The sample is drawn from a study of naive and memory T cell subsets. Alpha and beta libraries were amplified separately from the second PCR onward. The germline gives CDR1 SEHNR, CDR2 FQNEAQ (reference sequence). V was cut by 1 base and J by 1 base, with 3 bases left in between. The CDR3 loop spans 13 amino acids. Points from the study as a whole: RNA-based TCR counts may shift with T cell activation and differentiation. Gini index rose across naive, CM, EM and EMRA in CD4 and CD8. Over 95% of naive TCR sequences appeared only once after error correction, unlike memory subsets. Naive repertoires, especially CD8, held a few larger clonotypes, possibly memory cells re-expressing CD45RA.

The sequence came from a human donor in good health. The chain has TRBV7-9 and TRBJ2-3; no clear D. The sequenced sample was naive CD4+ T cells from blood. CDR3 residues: CASSLDGTDTQYF. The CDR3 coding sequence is TGTGCCAGCAGCTTAGATGGCACAGATACGCAGTATTTT.